Following are 29 T cell receptor beta chains from one sample sequenced in a study of OX40 agonist ivuxolimab in advanced cancers. The method was immunoSEQ multiplex PCR; TCRdb's version includes in-frame clones alone and lacks a portion of them. The sample shows 60,000 to 80,000 clones, approximately 86% of them seen only once. The source material was CD4+ or CD8+ T cells sorted from blood, sampled in a trial of the OX40 agonist ivuxolimab. These receptor sequences come from an adult with an advanced solid tumor such as melanoma, head and neck, liver or kidney cancer.

A single count supports this clone. The rearrangement uses TRBV4-3 and TRBJ1-4; no firm D call. Looked up from germline, CDR1 is LGHNA and CDR2 is YSLEER. This CDR3 comprises 16 residues. Trimming took off 1 base at V and 0 bases at J, with 9 bases between the two ends. For the CDR3, the DNA is TGCGCCAGCAGCCAAGCTAGTGGGGCAACTAATGAAAAACTGTTTTTT. Its protein is CASSQASGATNEKLFF.

The chain uses TRBV5-8 and TRBJ1-6, with D hard to call. Per the germline V gene, CDR1 is SGHTS and CDR2 is YDEGEE. This CDR3 spans 15 amino acids. V lost 6 bases, J lost 0 bases, and 10 bases lay in between. CDR3 nucleotides: TGTGCCAGCATGCCCGCGGGCTCCTATAATTCACCCCTCCACTTT. Encoded protein: CASMPAGSYNSPLHF.

The table lists this clone with a few counts. The chain links TRBV6-5 to TRBJ1-6, with 9 bases aligning to TRBD1. The germline CDR1 and CDR2 sequences are MNHEY and SVGAGI. The CDR3 consists of 15 residues. V dropped 5 bases and J dropped 9; count of bases not matched to a gene: 8. This CDR3 reads CASSGGTGSGSPLHF. CDR3 in DNA: TGTGCCAGCAGTGGAGGGACAGGGTCGGGTTCACCCCTCCACTTT.

Only a few counts were recorded for this clone. J is TRBJ2-3 and V is TRBV6-4, with D perhaps matching TRBD2 (5 bases). The CDR3 length is 16 residues. CDR1 and CDR2 from the germline V gene are MRHNA and SNTAGT. Trimming cost V 3 bases and J 6 bases, with 19 bases left between them. CDR3: CASSEDPGSSADTQYF. The CDR3 nucleotides read TGTGCCAGCAGTGAAGATCCGGGATCCTCCGCCGATACGCAGTATTTT.

This chain joins TRBV9 and TRBJ1-6; TRBD1 aligns across 7 bases. V dropped 3 bases and J dropped 5; count of bases not matched to a gene: 5. The CDR3 consists of 15 residues. The germline gives CDR1 SGDLS, CDR2 YYNGEE. CDR3 sequence: CASSDEGQDNSPLHF. In DNA, the CDR3 is TGTGCCAGCAGCGATGAAGGACAGGATAATTCACCCCTCCACTTT.

The count of this clone is one. V gene TRBV7-9 combines with J gene TRBJ2-3, with unresolved D. V was trimmed by 6 bases and J by 2 bases, leaving 9 bases between them. Looked up from germline, CDR1 is SEHNR and CDR2 is FQNEAQ (reference sequence). The CDR3 loop spans 13 amino acids. The CDR3 spells CASRGFNTDTQYF. The CDR3 region has the DNA TGTGCCAGCAGGGGTTTTAACACAGATACGCAGTATTTT.

This clone was observed a handful of times. The CDR3 loop reads CASSLRGAAKNIQYF. In DNA, the CDR3 is TGTGCCAGTAGTCTGCGGGGCGCGGCCAAAAACATTCAGTACTTC. V and J are TRBV19 and TRBJ2-4, with a tentative D call TRBD2 (6 bases). The CDR3 length is 15 residues. Germline values: CDR1 LNHDA, CDR2 SQIVND (reference sequence). Between the trimmed V and J ends, which lost 5 bases and 1 base, there was a span of 12 bases. The full variable domain, in which reference TRBV19 and TRBJ2-4 provide the parts outside the CDR3, is DGGITQSPKYLFRKEGQNVTLSCEQNLNHDAMYWYRQDPGQGLRLIYYSQIVNDFQKGDIAEGYSVSREKKESFPLTVTSAQKNPTAFYLCASSLRGAAKNIQYFGAGTRLSVL.

CDR3 region: CASSPNLGGTDTQYF. In DNA, the CDR3 is TGTGCCAGCTCACCAAACCTGGGGGGCACAGATACGCAGTATTTT. The chain links TRBV18 to TRBJ2-3; either TRBD1 or TRBD2 may supply D (5 bases each). The CDR3 loop spans 15 amino acids. Trimming pared 2 bases from V and 1 base from J, leaving 10 bases between. Germline lookup yields CDR1 KGHSH and CDR2 LQKENI.

Here the CDR3 DNA reads TGTGCCAACGAACAGGGGGCGGGCAATGAGCAGTTCTTC. Its protein is CANEQGAGNEQFF. The chain employs TRBV7-9 and TRBJ2-1; TRBD1 agrees at 9 bases. Looked up from germline, CDR1 is SEHNR and CDR2 is FQNEAQ (reference sequence). The CDR3 covers 13 residues. V lost 10 bases to trimming and J lost 6 bases; unmatched junction nucleotides: 7.

This rearrangement joins TRBV6-6 to TRBJ2-7; the D gene could be TRBD1 or TRBD2 (5 bases each). The germline gives CDR1 MNHNY, CDR2 SVGAGI (reference sequence). Trimming removed 10 bases from V and 5 bases from J, with 12 bases in between. The CDR3 sequence is 11 residues long. Here the CDR3 DNA reads TGTGCCACCTCTGGGGGAAACGAGCAGTACTTC. It specifies CATSGGNEQYF.

The CDR3: CASSKTVFRNEKLFF. The CDR3 coding sequence is TGTGCCAGCAGTAAGACAGTTTTCAGAAATGAAAAACTGTTTTTT. The chain couples TRBV25-1 to TRBJ1-4; D is perhaps TRBD1 (5 bases). CDR3 size: 15 residues. Germline V CDR1 and CDR2: MGHDK, SYGVNS. Trimming stripped 5 bases from V and 5 bases from J, with 15 bases between.

V and J are TRBV5-6 and TRBJ2-1; 7 nucleotides align to TRBD1. In germline, CDR1 is SGHDT, CDR2 YYEEEE. The junction had 9 bases not matched to a gene; V was cut back by 4 bases and J by 2 bases. The CDR3 extends over 16 amino acids. For the CDR3, the DNA is TGTGCCAGCAGCCCCCGACAGGGCTTACCCTACAATGAGCAGTTCTTC. Encoded protein: CASSPRQGLPYNEQFF. Complete variable domain (other parts from reference TRBV5-6 and TRBJ2-1): DAGVTQSPTHLIKTRGQQVTLRCSPKSGHDTVSWYQQALGQGPQFIFQYYEEEERQRGNFPDRFSGHQFPNYSSELNVNALLLGDSALYLCASSPRQGLPYNEQFFGPGTRLTVL.

The V call is TRBV7-9, the J call TRBJ1-2; 12 positions match TRBD1. Unmatched junction bases numbered 7, after V lost 5 bases and J lost 6 bases. This CDR3 region has 15 residues. The germline V gene has CDR1 SEHNR and CDR2 FQNEAQ (reference sequence). The CDR3 coding sequence is TGTGCCAGCAGCGGAGGGGACAGGGGGCGTGATGGCTACACCTTC. Protein product: CASSGGDRGRDGYTF.

The rearrangement uses TRBV5-1 and TRBJ1-2; the match to TRBD1 covers 7 bases. This CDR3 is built from 14 residues. Germline loops: CDR1 SGHRS, CDR2 YFSETQ. The V gene end was trimmed by 2 bases and the J gene end by 6 bases; junction bases not matched to a gene: 7. The CDR3 region has the DNA TGCGCCAGCAGCTTAGGGACAGCTAAAGATGGCTACACCTTC. The encoded protein is CASSLGTAKDGYTF.

The chain couples TRBV5-6 to TRBJ2-1; TRBD2 matches at 11 bases. The V gene end was trimmed by 2 bases and the J gene end by 6 bases; junction bases not matched to a gene: 4. Germline assignment: CDR1 SGHDT and CDR2 YYEEEE. CDR3 length equals 15 residues. The CDR3: CASSFGTSGLNEQFF. CDR3 bases: TGTGCCAGCAGCTTCGGGACTAGCGGTCTCAATGAGCAGTTCTTC.

The chain carries TRBV5-4 and TRBJ2-2, with no clear D. The ends were cut back, 5 bases at V and 0 bases at J, with 11 bases in the middle. The CDR3 is made up of 15 amino acids. Looked up from germline, CDR1 is SGHNT and CDR2 is YYREEE (reference sequence). DNA of the CDR3: TGTGCCAGCAGTAAGGAGAGTACGAACACCGGGGAGCTGTTTTTT. Its translation: CASSKESTNTGELFF.

V and J are TRBV9 and TRBJ2-2; 8 bases map to TRBD1. After removal of 4 bases from V and 6 bases from J, the junction contained 8 bases not matched to a gene. CDR3 length: 15 amino acids. Germline lookup yields CDR1 SGDLS and CDR2 YYNGEE. The chain's CDR3 is CASSTGQGNSGELFF. Here the CDR3 DNA reads TGTGCCAGCAGCACCGGACAGGGAAATTCCGGGGAGCTGTTTTTT.

The chain combines TRBV7-2 with TRBJ2-3; 11 nucleotides align to TRBD2. With 5 bases clipped from V and 3 bases from J, the junction kept 7 bases outside the gene matches. CDR3 length: 16 residues. Per the germline V gene, CDR1 is SGHTA and CDR2 is FQGNSA. CDR3 residues: CASSGSGGVVTDTQYF. In nucleotides, the CDR3 is TGTGCCAGCAGCGGTAGCGGGGGGGTGGTTACAGATACGCAGTATTTT. Supplemented by reference TRBV7-2 and TRBJ2-3, the full variable domain reads GAGVSQSPSNKVTEKGKDVELRCDPISGHTALYWYRQSLGQGLEFLIYFQGNSAPDKSGLPSDRFSAERTGGSVSTLTIQRTQQEDSAVYLCASSGSGGVVTDTQYFGPGTRLTVL.

CDR3 sequence: CAWSRGLYSYEQYF. The CDR3 nucleotides read TGTGCCTGGAGTCGGGGATTGTACTCCTACGAGCAGTACTTC. The genes are TRBV30 and TRBJ2-7; weak D call: TRBD2 (5 bases). The CDR3 runs 14 residues. Germline lookup yields CDR1 GTSNPN and CDR2 SVGIG (reference sequence). Trimming stripped 2 bases from V and 0 bases from J, with 11 bases between.

CDR3 sequence (DNA): TGTGCCAGCAGCAAGGCTAGCGGGAGAGGCGAGCAGTACTTC. This codes for CASSKASGRGEQYF. V is TRBV21-1 and J is TRBJ2-7; TRBD2, the table's D call, lacks a check against the DNA. TRBV21-1 is a pseudogene. The CDR3 spans 14 residues.

In this sample, this clone turned up a few times. This sequence joins TRBV6-5 and TRBJ2-5; 7 nucleotides line up with TRBD1. V lost 0 bases to trimming and J lost 5 bases; unmatched junction nucleotides: 9. Looked up from germline, CDR1 is MNHEY and CDR2 is SVGAGI. The CDR3 contains 16 residues. This CDR3 is CASSYSRQGTAETQYF. CDR3 bases: TGTGCCAGCAGTTACTCGAGACAGGGTACGGCGGAGACCCAGTACTTC.

The chain has TRBV7-2 and TRBJ2-2, with D possibly being TRBD1 (6 bases). The CDR3 is 15 residues long. Trimming left V 2 bases short and J 6 bases short, with 13 bases between. Germline V gene sequence: CDR1 SGHTA, CDR2 FQGNSA. CDR3 in DNA: TGTGCCAGCAGCTTAATGGGGGCTAAGGCCGGGGAGCTGTTTTTT. Translated: CASSLMGAKAGELFF.

Notes on this clone: At one end, the junction sequence differs from germline, possibly due to a read error. The gene calls are TRBV7-7 and TRBJ2-1; no definite D call. The CDR3 runs to 15 residues. Germline V gives CDR1 SSHAT, CDR2 FNYEAQ (reference sequence). The chain's CDR3 is CASSPSMAYYNEQFF. Here the CDR3 DNA reads TGTGCTAGCAGCCCCTCGATGGCCTACTACAATGAGCAGTTCTTC.

V and J are TRBV11-2 and TRBJ1-1, with D possibly matching TRBD1 (5 bases). The CDR3 extends over 13 amino acids. The ends were cut back, 5 bases at V and 10 bases at J, with 17 bases in the middle. CDR1 and CDR2 from the germline V gene are SGHAT and FQNNGV. DNA of the CDR3: TGTGCCAGCAGCCCAGGGACCGCTGTCGGAGCTTTCTTT. Translating gives CASSPGTAVGAFF.

This rearrangement joins TRBV28 to TRBJ2-4, with TRBD2 matching 8 bases. Trimming removed 1 base from V and 7 bases from J; junction bases left unmatched: 3. CDR3 length: 14 residues. Germline loops: CDR1 MDHEN, CDR2 SYDVKM. CDR3 in amino acids: CASSLSGGPNIQYF. In DNA, the CDR3 is TGTGCCAGCAGTTTATCGGGAGGGCCTAACATTCAGTACTTC.

The rearrangement joins TRBV4-1 to TRBJ2-1; TRBD2 aligns across 9 bases. Germline V lookup: CDR1 MGHRA, CDR2 YSYEKL. The CDR3 spans 17 residues. Trimming cost V 0 bases and J 3 bases; bases outside gene matches: 6. CDR3 residues: CASSQEGLAGDYNEQFF. The CDR3 DNA follows: TGCGCCAGCAGCCAAGAGGGGTTAGCGGGAGACTACAATGAGCAGTTCTTC.

The chain carries TRBV29-1 and TRBJ2-2, with D unclear. Germline-derived CDR1 and CDR2 are SQVTM and ANQGSEA. The CDR3 has 13 amino acids. Between the trimmed V and J ends, which lost 3 bases and 8 bases, there was a span of 13 bases. DNA for the CDR3: TGCAGCGTTGAGTACGGCAGTCCGGGGGAGCTGTTTTTT. This codes for CSVEYGSPGELFF.

The rearrangement uses TRBV28 and TRBJ2-3, with 10 bases aligning to TRBD1. Trimming at V came to 4 bases and at J to 3 bases, leaving 10 bases not matched to a gene. This CDR3 is 17 amino acids long. Germline V gene data show CDR1 as MDHEN and CDR2 as SYDVKM. The CDR3 DNA sequence: TGTGCCAGCAGTTCGAAAGGGGGGGGACAGGGGACAGATACGCAGTATTTT. It is translated as CASSSKGGGQGTDTQYF.

The rearrangement links TRBV28 to TRBJ1-2; TRBD1 matches at 8 bases. The germline V gene has CDR1 MDHEN and CDR2 SYDVKM. CDR3 length: 15 amino acids. With 3 bases clipped from V and 0 bases from J, the junction kept 3 bases outside the gene matches. This chain's CDR3 is CASSFRQGSNYGYTF. DNA for the CDR3: TGTGCCAGCAGTTTCCGACAGGGGTCTAACTATGGCTACACCTTC.